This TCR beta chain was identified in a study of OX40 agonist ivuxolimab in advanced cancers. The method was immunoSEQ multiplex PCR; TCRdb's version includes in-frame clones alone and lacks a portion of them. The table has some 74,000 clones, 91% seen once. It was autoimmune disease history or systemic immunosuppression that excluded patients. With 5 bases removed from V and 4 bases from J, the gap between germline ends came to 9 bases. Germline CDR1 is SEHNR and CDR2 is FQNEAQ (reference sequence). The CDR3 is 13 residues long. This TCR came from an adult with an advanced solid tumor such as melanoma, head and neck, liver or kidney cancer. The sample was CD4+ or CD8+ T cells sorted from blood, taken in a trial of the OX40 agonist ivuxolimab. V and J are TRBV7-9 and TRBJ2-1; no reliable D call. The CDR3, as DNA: TGTGCCAGCAGCGGCGGCGGTTACAATGAGCAGTTCTTC. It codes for CASSGGGYNEQFF.